These T cell receptor beta chains were read from a single sample in a study of CD8 T cells in Susac syndrome. TCRdb itself ran the immunoSEQ multiplex PCR reads through MiXCR, one entry per CDR3 protein. The table has some 90,000 distinct CDR3 sequences, roughly 91% seen once. Sequenced: CD8+ T cells from PBMCs. The receptors derive from a human donor in good health. Both conserved end residues are part of each CDR3. Each record gives: V gene, D gene, J gene, clone size, CDR3 DNA, CDR3 protein. D genes are given only for firm matches. For some rows the clone size is stated as once, few or many, or as a class when expanded; others skip it.

TRBV4-1	.	TRBJ1-3	.	TGCGCCAGCAGCCAAAGGCTGGGCACGACTGACTGGGCTGGAAACACCATATATTTT	CASSQRLGTTDWAGNTIYF
TRBV29-1	.	TRBJ1-2	.	TGCAGCGTTGTAAGGGACCCCTATGGCTACACCTTC	CSVVRDPYGYTF
TRBV10-2	.	TRBJ2-5	once	TGCGCCAGCAGTGAGTTGCCAAGCAAGACCCAGTACTTC	CASSELPSKTQYF
TRBV30	.	TRBJ2-3	.	TGTGCCTGGGGAGGAGGAGGGACAGATACGCAGTATTTT	CAWGGGGTDTQYF
TRBV3-1	.	TRBJ2-7	.	TGTGCCAGCAGCCCCGGGGCGGTCCCCTACGAGCAGTACTTC	CASSPGAVPYEQYF
TRBV10-3	.	TRBJ2-7	.	TGTGCCATCAAGGTAGCCTCCGACGAGCAGTACTTC	CAIKVASDEQYF
TRBV25-1	.	TRBJ2-7	.	TGTGCCAGCAGTCCACAACGAAACGACGAGCAGTACTTC	CASSPQRNDEQYF
TRBV2	.	TRBJ2-2	.	TGTGCCAGTGGCTATACCGGGGAGCTGTTTTTT	CASGYTGELFF
TRBV20-1	TRBD1	TRBJ1-2	.	TGCAGTACTACCGAATCGGGACAGACCTATGGCTACACCTTC	CSTTESGQTYGYTF
TRBV29-1	TRBD2	TRBJ2-4	.	TGCAGCGTAACCGGGACTAGCGGGGGAATAGCCAAAAACATTCAGTACTTC	CSVTGTSGGIAKNIQYF
TRBV27	.	TRBJ1-1	.	TGTGCCAGCAGTTTACGGAAACAGTGGAACACTGAAGCTTTCTTT	CASSLRKQWNTEAFF
TRBV2	TRBD1	TRBJ1-4	.	TGTGCCAGCAGTCTGTCCGGGACAGGGAGGGAAGAAAAACTGTTTTTT	CASSLSGTGREEKLFF
TRBV7-9	TRBD1	TRBJ2-4	.	TGTGCCAGCAGCCCAGGGACAGGGGCCAAAAACATTCAGTACTTC	CASSPGTGAKNIQYF
TRBV6-1	.	TRBJ1-6	.	TGTGCCAGCAGTGAACTCGGGAATTCACCCCTCCACTTT	CASSELGNSPLHF
TRBV23-1	.	TRBJ1-2	.	TGCGCCAGCAGCCCTACGGGGGGCTACACCTTC	CASSPTGGYTF
TRBV6-4	.	TRBJ2-2	.	TGTGCCAGCAGTGACGTTGCAACCGGGGAGCTGTTTTTT	CASSDVATGELFF
TRBV3-1	TRBD1	TRBJ1-2	once	TGTGCCAGCAGCGACAGGGACAGAGACTACTATGGCTACACCTTC	CASSDRDRDYYGYTF
TRBV6-2/TRBV6-3	TRBD2	TRBJ2-3	few	TGTGCCAGCAGTTTAGCGGGGTACACAGATACGCAGTATTTT	CASSLAGYTDTQYF
TRBV20-1	.	TRBJ2-5	.	TGCAGTGCTAGAGATGGCCAAGAGACCCAGTACTTC	CSARDGQETQYF
TRBV29-1	.	TRBJ2-3	.	TGCAGCGTTCGCCCCGAGGGGGGCAGGAATACGCAGTATTTT	CSVRPEGGRNTQYF
TRBV13	.	TRBJ1-6	.	TGTGCCAGCAGCTTAATGAGTTCCGGACAGTCATCACCCCTCCACTTT	CASSLMSSGQSSPLHF
TRBV15	.	TRBJ2-2	.	TGTGCCACCAGCGAACCAGGGGCGAACACCGGGGAGCTGTTTTTT	CATSEPGANTGELFF
TRBV20-1	.	TRBJ2-7	.	TGCAGTGCCGAGGGGATACCGAGCGAGCAGTACTTC	CSAEGIPSEQYF
TRBV5-1	.	TRBJ2-2	.	TGCGCCAGCAGCTTGGGGCGCGGGACCGGGGAGCTGTTTTTT	CASSLGRGTGELFF